The clone carrying this T cell receptor beta chain was counted between two and nine times. Its matching antigen is unknown. The data belong to a study of a mutant IDH1 vaccine in newly diagnosed glioma. General observations from the study: Apparently unrelated to pseudoprogression were changes in the top peripheral T cell clonotypes.

Time point here: week 35, safety follow-up. The study gave 300 ug of mutant IDH1 20-mer peptide per vaccine dose, with topical imiquimod. Sequencing used immunoSEQ multiplex PCR; TCRdb keeps in-frame clones, though not all of them. The sample lists roughly 64,000 clones; about 73% were seen once. Germline V gene sequence: CDR1 SGHTA, CDR2 FQGNSA. CDR3 size: 15 residues. V dropped 6 bases and J dropped 1; count of bases not matched to a gene: 4. The receptor's source is a man aged 45-60 years with glioma. The sample consisted of PBMCs, taken from a glioma patient whose treatment included an IDH1 peptide vaccine. The chain employs TRBV7-2 and TRBJ2-1; 9 nucleotides match TRBD2. Written as DNA, the CDR3 is TGTGCCAGCAGAGAAGCGGGGGGTTCCTACAATGAGCAGTTCTTC. This encodes CASREAGGSYNEQFF.